Here is one TCR beta chain with its context. Its antigen is unknown. The source of the sample is a study of cytomegalovirus exposure and HLA in healthy donors. In the study overall: The 120 validation repertoires used the same platform as the 550 to 700 first-cohort repertoires (as reported by a later analysis).

Only in-frame clones appear in the TCRdb table, and some are missing; sequencing was by immunoSEQ multiplex PCR. This sample has under 200,000 clones, with roughly nine tenths found just once. Germline trimming cut 0 bases from V and 4 bases from J; bases unmatched to any gene: 6. CDR3 length equals 16 residues. From germline, CDR1 is SGHDT and CDR2 YYEEEE. Study-level findings and limits: Both high specificity and high sensitivity reportedly marked the classifier's diagnosis of cytomegalovirus status.

This clonotype was sampled from a woman aged 18-35 years in good health and CMV-seropositive. Sequencing was carried out using PBMCs. This chain connects TRBV5-6 to TRBJ1-3; 8 bases map to TRBD1. As DNA, the CDR3 is TGTGCCAGCAGCTTGGCCTCGGACAGGGTCGGAAACACCATATATTTT. Protein product: CASSLASDRVGNTIYF.